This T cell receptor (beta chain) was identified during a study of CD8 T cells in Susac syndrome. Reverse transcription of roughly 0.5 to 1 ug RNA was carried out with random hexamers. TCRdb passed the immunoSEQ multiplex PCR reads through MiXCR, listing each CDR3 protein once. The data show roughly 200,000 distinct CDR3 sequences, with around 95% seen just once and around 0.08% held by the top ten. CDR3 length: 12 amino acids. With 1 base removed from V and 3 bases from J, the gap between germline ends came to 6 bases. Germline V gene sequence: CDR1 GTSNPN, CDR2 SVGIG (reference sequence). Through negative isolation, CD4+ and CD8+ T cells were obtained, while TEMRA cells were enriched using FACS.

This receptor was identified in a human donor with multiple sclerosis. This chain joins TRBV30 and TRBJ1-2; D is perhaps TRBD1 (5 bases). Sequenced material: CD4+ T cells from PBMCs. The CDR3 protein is CAWSGRDYGYTF. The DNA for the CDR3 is TGTGCCTGGAGTGGCAGGGACTATGGCTACACCTTC.